Each of the 10 T cell receptor beta chains below was sequenced from the same sample in a study of beta chain features in type 1 diabetes. Findings and caveats of the study: TCRB CDR3s were moderately but significantly shorter in Type 1 diabetes patients in all four CD4+ subsets.

Antigen specificity for these receptors is unknown. The study reverse transcribed the entire isolated RNA, so it sequenced expressed TCRB transcripts. Sequenced by immunoSEQ multiplex PCR; TCRdb stores in-frame clones only, minus some. The data contain about 230,000 clones, 16% of them singletons. The material sequenced was naive CD4+ T cells from blood. The receptors derive from a man younger than 45 with type 1 diabetes.

V usage is TRBV10-3 and J usage is TRBJ2-1; 10 bases agree with TRBD1. The V segment lost 8 bases and the J segment 8 bases; nucleotides outside the gene matches: 12. Germline-derived CDR1 and CDR2 are ENHRY and SYGVKD. The CDR3 totals 15 residues. In DNA, the CDR3 is TGTGCCATCTTAATCCCGGGACAGGGGACCGATGAGCAGTTCTTC. It encodes CAILIPGQGTDEQFF.

This clone was observed a handful of times. The chain uses TRBV30 and TRBJ2-3, with TRBD1 as a possible D gene (6 bases). This CDR3 has 12 amino acids. The V end was cut by 5 bases, the J end by 1 base, with 7 bases between. CDR1 and CDR2 from the germline V gene are GTSNPN and SVGIG (reference sequence). The CDR3 region has the DNA TGTGCCTGGGCAGGGGGCACAGATACGCAGTATTTT. The encoded protein is CAWAGGTDTQYF. The full variable domain, with the rest looked up from reference TRBV30 and TRBJ2-3, is SQTIHQWPATLVQPVGSPLSLECTVEGTSNPNLYWYRQAAGRGLQLLFYSVGIGQISSEVPQNLSASRPQDRQFILSSKKLLLSDSGFYLCAWAGGTDTQYFGPGTRLTVL.

This clone has only a few counts. The V gene is TRBV18, the J gene TRBJ2-5, with D uncertain. Germline CDR1 KGHSH, CDR2 LQKENI. With 0 bases removed from V and 2 bases from J, the gap between germline ends came to 4 bases. CDR3 length: 13 amino acids. CDR3 sequence (DNA): TGTGCCAGCTCACCACCAGAGCAAGAGACCCAGTACTTC. Translated: CASSPPEQETQYF.

Only a few counts were recorded for this clone. The chain combines TRBV6-5 with TRBJ2-5, with 13 bases matching TRBD2. Trimming cost V 4 bases and J 4 bases; bases outside gene matches: 6. From germline, CDR1 is MNHEY and CDR2 SVGAGI. The CDR3 sequence is 16 residues long. The CDR3: CASSSRTSGSRETQYF. Here the CDR3 DNA reads TGTGCCAGCAGTTCGCGGACTAGCGGGAGCAGAGAGACCCAGTACTTC.

The chain has TRBV29-1 and TRBJ2-2, with D possibly being TRBD1 (5 bases). Trimming left V 4 bases short and J 0 bases short, with 12 bases between. CDR3 size: 15 residues. Germline CDR1 is SQVTM and CDR2 is ANQGSEA. CDR3 protein: CSVVPVGANTGELFF. CDR3 in DNA: TGCAGCGTTGTACCAGTAGGGGCGAACACCGGGGAGCTGTTTTTT.

This clone was recorded a few times. The chain has TRBV30 and TRBJ1-2; TRBD1 aligns across 7 bases. This CDR3 has 13 residues. Germline lookup yields CDR1 GTSNPN and CDR2 SVGIG (reference sequence). The V and J ends lost 3 bases and 7 bases, in that order; junction bases with no gene match: 8. The CDR3 sequence: CAWRTTGDLGYTF. The DNA of the CDR3 is TGTGCCTGGAGAACAACAGGGGATCTTGGCTACACCTTC. Supplemented by reference TRBV30 and TRBJ1-2, the full variable domain reads SQTIHQWPATLVQPVGSPLSLECTVEGTSNPNLYWYRQAAGRGLQLLFYSVGIGQISSEVPQNLSASRPQDRQFILSSKKLLLSDSGFYLCAWRTTGDLGYTFGSGTRLTVV.

The V and J genes are TRBV4-3 and TRBJ2-1, with TRBD1 as a possible D gene (5 bases). This CDR3 contains 14 residues. The V and J ends lost 2 bases and 4 bases respectively, with 9 bases between them. Germline CDR1 reads LGHNA; CDR2 reads YSLEER. The CDR3 loop is CASSQSRQYNEQFF. CDR3 nucleotides: TGCGCCAGCAGCCAAAGCCGACAGTACAATGAGCAGTTCTTC.

As DNA, the CDR3 is TGTGCCAGCAGGGGGGACAGGGAGAGGAACTATGGCTACACCTTC. Its translation: CASRGDRERNYGYTF. This rearrangement joins TRBV25-1 to TRBJ1-2; 9 nucleotides align to TRBD1. The CDR3 is 15 residues long. J was trimmed by 2 bases and V by 6 bases; bases with no gene match: 7. Germline values: CDR1 MGHDK, CDR2 SYGVNS.

This clone was detected a few times. The chain carries TRBV7-6 and TRBJ2-7; possibly TRBD2 for D (5 bases). Germline V lookup: CDR1 SGHVS, CDR2 FNYEAQ. The germline V and J ends were trimmed by 2 bases and 3 bases, with 8 bases remaining between them. The CDR3 contains 13 residues. The CDR3 spells CASSLPTSYEQYF. CDR3 DNA: TGTGCCAGCAGCTTACCCACTAGCTACGAGCAGTACTTC.

This chain uses TRBV28 with TRBJ2-7; the match to TRBD2 covers 8 bases. The CDR3 consists of 13 residues. The germline V gene has CDR1 MDHEN and CDR2 SYDVKM. The junction had 5 bases not matched to a gene; V was cut back by 8 bases and J by 2 bases. As DNA, the CDR3 is TGTGCCAGCGCCACTAGCGGCCCCTACGAGCAGTACTTC. Protein: CASATSGPYEQYF.